This entry lists 21 T cell receptor beta chains sequenced from one sample in a study of OX40 agonist ivuxolimab in advanced cancers. Data came from immunoSEQ multiplex PCR; TCRdb stores just in-frame clones and leaves some out. The table lists 65,000 or so clones, 85% of them singletons. The sample in question was CD4+ or CD8+ T cells sorted from blood, obtained in a trial of the OX40 agonist ivuxolimab. These receptors were obtained from an adult with an advanced solid tumor such as melanoma, head and neck, liver or kidney cancer.

This clone was counted once. The chain recombines TRBV6-1 with TRBJ2-7, with 7 bases fitting TRBD2. The CDR3 consists of 15 residues. V shed 11 bases and J 2 bases; nucleotides not matched to a gene: 15. Germline V CDR1 and CDR2: MNHNS, SASEGT. In DNA, the CDR3 is TGTGCCGTCCACCCCCAAGCGGGGCCTACCTACGAGCAGTACTTC. Its protein product is CAVHPQAGPTYEQYF.

The chain has TRBV5-6 and TRBJ1-2; D gene uncertain. This CDR3 is built from 14 residues. V was shortened by 0 bases and J by 3 bases, with 9 bases between the two germline ends. Looked up from germline, CDR1 is SGHDT and CDR2 is YYEEEE. CDR3 protein: CASSLVRPHYGYTF. DNA for the CDR3: TGTGCCAGCAGCTTGGTTAGGCCTCACTATGGCTACACCTTC.

J is TRBJ1-1 and V is TRBV5-4; D gene unclear. The germline V and J ends were trimmed by 7 bases and 2 bases, with 9 bases remaining between them. Germline values: CDR1 SGHNT, CDR2 YYREEE (reference sequence). The CDR3 is 12 amino acids. In DNA, the CDR3 is TGTGCCAGCGGAGAAAGTAACACTGAAGCTTTCTTT. This encodes CASGESNTEAFF.

The DNA of the CDR3 is TGCGCCAGCAGCCAGAAACTAGCGGGAGGCAATGAGCAGTTCTTC. This codes for CASSQKLAGGNEQFF. V gene TRBV4-3 combines with J gene TRBJ2-1, with TRBD2 matching 12 bases. The CDR3 is 15 residues long. CDR1 and CDR2 (germline): LGHNA, YSLEER. Trimming took 3 bases from V and 6 from J; bases not matched to a gene: 3.

This clone was observed a few times. V is TRBV11-2 and J is TRBJ2-1; tentative D call: TRBD1 (5 bases). Germline V gene lookup returns CDR1 SGHAT and CDR2 FQNNGV. The germline V and J ends were trimmed by 5 bases and 6 bases, with 11 bases remaining between them. The CDR3 has 13 amino acids. The CDR3 loop reads CASSPTGSNEQFF. The CDR3 nucleotides read TGTGCCAGCAGCCCAACAGGTAGCAATGAGCAGTTCTTC.

This chain links TRBV4-1 with TRBJ2-1; 8 bases map to TRBD2. The ends lost 3 bases at V and 7 bases at J; junction bases unmatched: 17. CDR1 is MGHRA, CDR2 YSYEKL, per germline. CDR3 length: 18 amino acids. The DNA for the CDR3 is TGCGCCAGCAGCCATCTGGGGGTTAGCGGGAACTTACGGAATGAGCAGTTCTTC. Amino acids: CASSHLGVSGNLRNEQFF.

The gene calls are TRBV5-4 and TRBJ2-7; a weak D match, TRBD1 (6 bases). The germline V gene has CDR1 SGHNT and CDR2 YYREEE (reference sequence). V shed 3 bases and J shed 1 base, with 11 bases lying between them. The CDR3 is 14 amino acids. DNA for the CDR3: TGTGCCAGCAGCTCCAGAACAGGGTCCTACGAGCAGTACTTC. It is translated as CASSSRTGSYEQYF.

This clone was found once. The rearrangement joins TRBV11-2 to TRBJ2-5; tentatively, D is TRBD1 (5 bases). Between the trimmed V and J ends, which lost 5 bases and 6 bases, there was a span of 16 bases. Germline-derived CDR1 and CDR2 are SGHAT and FQNNGV. The CDR3 covers 14 residues. The CDR3 DNA is TGTGCCAGCAGCCCCTTGAAGGGGCAGCAGACCCAGTACTTC. Amino acid sequence: CASSPLKGQQTQYF.

The chain uses TRBV19 and TRBJ2-5; the D gene is possibly TRBD2 (6 bases). CDR1 is LNHDA, CDR2 SQIVND, per germline (reference sequence). The CDR3 has 12 amino acids. V gave up 4 bases and J gave up 3 bases, with 6 bases separating them. The CDR3 region is CASSSGEETQYF. CDR3 coding DNA: TGTGCCAGTAGTAGCGGGGAAGAGACCCAGTACTTC.

The chain is built from TRBV6-1 and TRBJ1-4; D is undetermined. The CDR3 extends over 14 amino acids. Trimming took off 4 bases at V and 0 bases at J, with 6 bases between the two ends. CDR1 and CDR2 from the germline V gene are MNHNS and SASEGT. CDR3 DNA: TGTGCCAGCAGTGTCCTTGCAACTAATGAAAAACTGTTTTTT. It is translated as CASSVLATNEKLFF.

The genes are TRBV28 and TRBJ2-7, with 9 bases that match TRBD1. This CDR3 has 14 residues. Germline V gives CDR1 MDHEN, CDR2 SYDVKM. V gave up 6 bases and J gave up 3 bases; unmatched junction bases: 6. The CDR3 sequence: CASRPPGQGYEQYF. The CDR3 region has the DNA TGTGCCAGCAGGCCACCGGGACAGGGCTACGAGCAGTACTTC.

The V call is TRBV28, the J call TRBJ1-4; possible D gene TRBD1, 5 bases. V lost 8 bases to trimming and J lost 8 bases, with 15 bases between them. CDR1 is MDHEN and CDR2 is SYDVKM in the germline V gene. The CDR3 length is 13 residues. CDR3 loop: CASPGVLNEKLFF. In nucleotides, the CDR3 is TGTGCCAGCCCGGGGGTATTGAACGAAAAACTGTTTTTT.

The V gene is TRBV14, the J gene TRBJ1-5; D gene ambiguous. The germline V gene has CDR1 SGHDN and CDR2 FVKESK. This CDR3 comprises 13 residues. V was pared by 4 bases and J by 3 bases, with 7 bases between. The CDR3 nucleotides are TGTGCCAGCAGCCCAGGCACCAATCAGCCCCAGCATTTT. It encodes CASSPGTNQPQHF. Variable domain in full (rest from reference TRBV14 and TRBJ1-5): EAGVTQFPSHSVIEKGQTVTLRCDPISGHDNLYWYRRVMGKEIKFLLHFVKESKQDESGMPNNRFLAERTGGTYSTLKVQPAELEDSGVYFCASSPGTNQPQHFGDGTRLSIL.

The V call is TRBV6-5, the J call TRBJ2-3; D is ambiguous. In germline, CDR1 is MNHEY, CDR2 SVGAGI. CDR3 size: 11 residues. The V end lost 2 bases, the J end lost 10 bases, and 7 bases lay between the germline ends. This CDR3 is CASSYLQSQYF. CDR3 DNA: TGTGCCAGCAGTTACCTCCAGTCGCAGTATTTT.

This chain joins TRBV5-6 and TRBJ2-5, with a tentative D call TRBD2 (6 bases). Germline V gene sequence: CDR1 SGHDT, CDR2 YYEEEE. The V end lost 1 base, the J end lost 5 bases, and 27 bases lay between the germline ends. The CDR3 is 19 residues long. CDR3 in amino acids: CASSLWYGTRRVFEETQYF. DNA for the CDR3: TGTGCCAGCAGCTTGTGGTATGGGACCCGGAGGGTATTTGAGGAGACCCAGTACTTC.

This chain uses TRBV7-3 with TRBJ1-2; TRBD1 agrees at 10 bases. Trimming took 5 bases from V and 6 from J; bases not matched to a gene: 3. Germline CDR1 SGHTA, CDR2 FQGTGA. The CDR3 runs 13 residues. The CDR3 bases are TGTGCCAGCAGCGAGGGACAGGGGAATGGCTACACCTTC. Its translation: CASSEGQGNGYTF.

V and J are TRBV4-1 and TRBJ2-7; D is unclear. Trimming shortened V by 1 base and J by 3 bases, and 10 bases separated the two germline ends. CDR1 and CDR2 from the germline V gene are MGHRA and YSYEKL. The CDR3 is 14 residues long. CDR3 nucleotides: TGCGCCAGCAGCCAAGCGGCTTCAAGCTACGAGCAGTACTTC. Its translation is CASSQAASSYEQYF.

The chain has TRBV18 and TRBJ2-6; no definite D call. This CDR3 has 15 amino acids. The V and J ends lost 3 bases and 0 bases respectively, with 6 bases between them. Germline CDR1 KGHSH, CDR2 LQKENI. CDR3 sequence: CASSPESSGANVLTF. CDR3 nucleotide sequence: TGTGCCAGCTCACCGGAATCCTCTGGGGCCAACGTCCTGACTTTC.

The chain links TRBV7-9 to TRBJ1-5; 7 positions agree with TRBD1. This CDR3 has 12 residues. With V trimmed by 5 bases and J by 10 bases, 5 bases remained unmatched. CDR1 and CDR2 from the germline V gene are SEHNR and FQNEAQ (reference sequence). The CDR3 nucleotides are TGTGCCAGCAGCCCTACAGGGGAACCCCAGCATTTT. Amino acid sequence: CASSPTGEPQHF.

V is TRBV28 and J is TRBJ2-1, with TRBD1 identical over 8 bases. Germline V gene data show CDR1 as MDHEN and CDR2 as SYDVKM. The CDR3 consists of 16 residues. V shed 5 bases, J shed 8 bases, and the junction held 14 bases outside the gene matches. In DNA, the CDR3 is TGTGCCAGCAGTCCTGGCGGGCAGGGGGCTTTCGATGAGCAGTTCTTC. Translation: CASSPGGQGAFDEQFF.

The genes are TRBV7-6 and TRBJ2-1; 13 bases line up with TRBD2. Germline CDR1 and CDR2: SGHVS and FNYEAQ. V lost 5 bases and J lost 16; bases outside the gene matches: 17. The CDR3 has 16 residues. In DNA, the CDR3 is TGTGCCAGCAGCCCCTGGGGGACTAGCGGGACCGGGGCTTTCTTCTTC. Translating gives CASSPWGTSGTGAFFF.